The 24 T cell receptor beta chains below come from one sample, sequenced in a study of blood T cell repertoires in COVID-19. Data came from immunoSEQ multiplex PCR; TCRdb stores just in-frame clones and leaves some out. The data show around 140,000 clones, with 80% to 90% seen just once and about 1.5% held by the top ten. The sample comprised peripheral blood. The origin of the receptors is a woman between 50 and 59 years old with acute or convalescent COVID-19.

The chain joins TRBV19 to TRBJ1-2, with a weak D call TRBD1 (5 bases). This CDR3 contains 13 residues. V gave up 1 base and J gave up 9 bases, with 12 bases separating them. The germline V gene encodes CDR1 LNHDA and CDR2 SQIVND (reference sequence). CDR3 DNA: TGTGCCAGTAGTATAGCACAGGCAGGGAGCTACACCTTC. Its protein product is CASSIAQAGSYTF.

This clone was counted once. The chain joins TRBV15 to TRBJ2-2, with a tentative D call TRBD2 (5 bases). Trimming took off 0 bases at V and 4 bases at J, with 12 bases between the two ends. The germline gives CDR1 LNHNV, CDR2 YYDKDF (reference sequence). The CDR3 has 16 residues. This CDR3 is CATSRDPLALTGELFF. The CDR3 bases are TGTGCCACCAGCAGAGATCCGCTAGCCCTCACCGGGGAGCTGTTTTTT.

This chain joins TRBV3-1 (or the pseudogene TRBV3-2) and TRBJ2-3; 12 nucleotides line up with TRBD2. V shed 3 bases, J shed 4 bases, and the junction held 5 bases outside the gene matches. Germline CDR1 LGHDT, CDR2 YNNKEL (reference sequence). This CDR3 spans 16 amino acids. CDR3 sequence (DNA): TGTGCCAGCAGCCAGAGAGGACTAGCGGGGCCAGATACGCAGTATTTT. Translated: CASSQRGLAGPDTQYF.

This clone was observed once. The genes are TRBV28 and TRBJ2-7; 13 nucleotides match TRBD2. This CDR3 has 15 amino acids. Germline-derived CDR1 and CDR2 are MDHEN and SYDVKM. V was pared by 5 bases and J by 7 bases, with 8 bases of the junction left unmatched. CDR3 DNA sequence: TGTGCCAGCAGTCCCATACTAGCGGGGGGGCCTGAGCAGTACTTC. Amino acids: CASSPILAGGPEQYF. Using reference TRBV28 and TRBJ2-7 for the parts outside the CDR3, the full variable domain is DVKVTQSSRYLVKRTGEKVFLECVQDMDHENMFWYRQDPGLGLRLIYFSYDVKMKEKGDIPEGYSVSREKKERFSLILESASTNQTSMYLCASSPILAGGPEQYFGPGTRLTVT.

V usage is TRBV30 and J usage is TRBJ1-6; D is unclear. The CDR3 consists of 15 residues. V lost 0 bases and J 6 bases, leaving 12 bases between the germline ends. The germline CDR1 and CDR2 sequences are GTSNPN and SVGIG (reference sequence). CDR3 sequence reads: CAWSVAAAPNSPLHF. The CDR3 DNA sequence: TGTGCCTGGAGTGTCGCGGCAGCACCTAATTCACCCCTCCACTTT.

The table lists this clone with a count of one. The chain employs TRBV18 and TRBJ2-3; 9 bases fit TRBD2. The CDR3 consists of 16 residues. The V segment lost 2 bases and the J segment 2 bases; nucleotides outside the gene matches: 5. CDR1 KGHSH and CDR2 LQKENI come from the germline V gene. The CDR3 sequence: CASSPSSGGTTDTQYF. The CDR3 region has the DNA TGTGCCAGCTCACCATCCAGCGGGGGGACCACAGATACGCAGTATTTT.

The rearrangement joins TRBV28 to TRBJ2-1; a weak D match, TRBD1 (5 bases). The CDR3 sequence is 17 residues long. V was cut by 5 bases and J by 3 bases, with 20 bases left in between. Looked up from germline, CDR1 is MDHEN and CDR2 is SYDVKM. CDR3 coding DNA: TGTGCCAGCAGTCCGATCCGGACACGCGAATTCTACAATGAGCAGTTCTTC. As protein: CASSPIRTREFYNEQFF.

The chain joins TRBV5-1 to TRBJ2-7; TRBD1 aligns across 9 bases. The V segment lost 3 bases and the J segment 5 bases; nucleotides outside the gene matches: 9. This CDR3 spans 15 amino acids. The germline V gene encodes CDR1 SGHRS and CDR2 YFSETQ. The CDR3 loop reads CASSWADRGNDEQYF. In DNA, the CDR3 is TGCGCCAGCAGCTGGGCGGACAGGGGAAACGACGAGCAGTACTTC.

The chain uses TRBV6-1 and TRBJ2-7; D unclear. Trimming removed 2 bases at V and 4 bases at J, with 3 bases between. The CDR3 totals 11 residues. The V gene's germline CDR1 is MNHNS and CDR2 SASEGT. CDR3 DNA sequence: TGTGCCAGCAGTGAACTGTACGAGCAGTACTTC. Its protein is CASSELYEQYF.

The chain uses TRBV6-5 and TRBJ2-3; 7 bases align to TRBD1. The CDR3 has 13 residues. Per germline, CDR1 MNHEY and CDR2 SVGAGI. Trimming cost V 7 bases and J 4 bases; bases outside gene matches: 5. CDR3 region: CASKTGNADTQYF. The CDR3, as DNA: TGTGCCAGCAAGACAGGGAATGCAGATACGCAGTATTTT.

This rearrangement joins TRBV4-1 to TRBJ1-2; 8 bases match TRBD1. Trimming at V came to 2 bases and at J to 4 bases, leaving 6 bases not matched to a gene. Per germline, CDR1 MGHRA and CDR2 YSYEKL. The CDR3 length is 15 residues. Here the CDR3 DNA reads TGCGCCAGCAGCCAACCGACAGGGGTCGCCTATGGCTACACCTTC. This sequence encodes CASSQPTGVAYGYTF.

The V call is TRBV18, the J call TRBJ1-4, with D unresolved. V was pared by 3 bases and J by 8 bases, with 16 bases between. The CDR3 consists of 15 residues. In germline, CDR1 is KGHSH, CDR2 LQKENI. The CDR3 region is CASSPHPPTEEKLFF. The CDR3 bases are TGTGCCAGCTCACCCCACCCCCCCACCGAGGAAAAACTGTTTTTT.

This clone was counted once. The gene calls are TRBV2 and TRBJ2-1, with 7 bases that match TRBD2. This CDR3 has 13 residues. The V segment lost 11 bases and the J segment 7 bases; nucleotides outside the gene matches: 11. The germline V gene encodes CDR1 SNHLY and CDR2 FYNNEI. This chain's CDR3 is CAGRRENSNEQFF. Here the CDR3 DNA reads TGTGCCGGGAGGCGGGAGAATTCTAATGAGCAGTTCTTC.

This clone was observed once. The J gene is TRBJ2-7, the V gene TRBV19; 11 bases fit TRBD2. This CDR3 region has 20 residues. The V segment lost 4 bases and the J segment 0 bases; nucleotides outside the gene matches: 17. The germline V gene has CDR1 LNHDA and CDR2 SQIVND (reference sequence). CDR3 bases: TGTGCCAGTAGTACCCCCCCGGCTAGCGGGAGGATCTCGAGCTCCTACGAGCAGTACTTC. This translates into CASSTPPASGRISSSYEQYF. Using reference TRBV19 and TRBJ2-7 for the parts outside the CDR3, the full variable domain is DGGITQSPKYLFRKEGQNVTLSCEQNLNHDAMYWYRQDPGQGLRLIYYSQIVNDFQKGDIAEGYSVSREKKESFPLTVTSAQKNPTAFYLCASSTPPASGRISSSYEQYFGPGTRLTVT.

J is TRBJ1-2 and V is TRBV7-8, with 12 bases that match TRBD1. Germline CDR1 is SGHVS and CDR2 is FQNEAQ. The CDR3 contains 16 residues. V gave up 5 bases and J gave up 5 bases; unmatched junction bases: 9. This CDR3 is CASSPGTGGFWYGYTF. CDR3 in DNA: TGTGCCAGCAGCCCCGGGACAGGGGGCTTCTGGTATGGCTACACCTTC.

The rearrangement joins TRBV19 to TRBJ2-1; D perhaps matches TRBD2 (6 bases). The length of the CDR3 is 15 residues. Germline V gene sequence: CDR1 LNHDA, CDR2 SQIVND (reference sequence). V was pared by 6 bases and J by 0 bases, with 12 bases between. This chain's CDR3 is CASRVGGSSYNEQFF. The CDR3 DNA is TGTGCCAGTAGGGTTGGGGGGAGCTCCTACAATGAGCAGTTCTTC.

The V gene is TRBV6-2 or TRBV6-3, the J gene TRBJ2-1, with 11 nucleotides matching TRBD2. CDR1 MNHEY and CDR2 SVGEGT come from the germline V gene. The CDR3 consists of 16 residues. Unmatched junction bases numbered 6, after V lost 4 bases and J lost 4 bases. The CDR3 protein is CASSSYASGGYNEQFF. In DNA, the CDR3 is TGTGCCAGCAGTTCATACGCTAGCGGGGGGTACAATGAGCAGTTCTTC.

The genes are TRBV6-5 and TRBJ1-1; no clear D gene. Germline V gives CDR1 MNHEY, CDR2 SVGAGI. Trimming took off 8 bases at V and 0 bases at J, with 13 bases between the two ends. There are 14 residues in the CDR3. The CDR3 is CASRIRGMNTEAFF. The CDR3 nucleotides read TGTGCCAGCCGGATTAGAGGGATGAACACTGAAGCTTTCTTT.

This clone was counted once. The chain joins TRBV2 to TRBJ2-5; 8 nucleotides match TRBD2. This CDR3 spans 14 amino acids. The V gene's germline CDR1 is SNHLY and CDR2 FYNNEI. V lost 4 bases to trimming and J lost 5 bases; unmatched junction nucleotides: 6. The CDR3 DNA reads as TGTGCCAGCAGTGCGGGAGGGAGGGCGGAGACCCAGTACTTC. Translation gives CASSAGGRAETQYF.

The genes are TRBV5-4 and TRBJ1-3; 10 bases agree with TRBD1. The CDR3 runs to 16 residues. Looked up from germline, CDR1 is SGHNT and CDR2 is YYREEE (reference sequence). After removal of 4 bases from V and 3 bases from J, the junction contained 7 bases not matched to a gene. The CDR3 reads CASSVRQGAIGNTIYF. The CDR3 region has the DNA TGTGCCAGCAGCGTTCGACAGGGGGCTATTGGAAACACCATATATTTT. The full variable domain, completed using reference TRBV5-4 and TRBJ1-3, is ETGVTQSPTHLIKTRGQQVTLRCSSQSGHNTVSWYQQALGQGPQFIFQYYREEENGRGNFPPRFSGLQFPNYSSELNVNALELDDSALYLCASSVRQGAIGNTIYFGEGSWLTVV.

J is TRBJ1-1 and V is TRBV6-5; D unclear. CDR3 length equals 12 residues. Trimming pared 5 bases from V and 0 bases from J, leaving 4 bases between. Germline loops: CDR1 MNHEY, CDR2 SVGAGI. The CDR3 protein is CASSPMNTEAFF. DNA of the CDR3: TGTGCCAGCAGTCCCATGAACACTGAAGCTTTCTTT.

The gene calls are TRBV4-1 and TRBJ2-4, with D possibly matching TRBD2 (6 bases). The CDR3 is made up of 16 amino acids. Germline CDR1 is MGHRA and CDR2 is YSYEKL. Between the trimmed V and J ends, which lost 4 bases and 7 bases, there was a span of 20 bases. This CDR3 reads CASSLRGREPYNIQYF. The CDR3 DNA reads TGCGCCAGCAGCCTCCGAGGCCGGGAGCCCTATAACATTCAGTACTTC.

The CDR3 reads CASSSGTGKYEQYF. Written as DNA, the CDR3 is TGTGCCAGCAGTTCCGGGACAGGGAAGTACGAGCAGTACTTC. V is TRBV6-5 and J is TRBJ2-7; 9 bases fit TRBD1. Germline values: CDR1 MNHEY, CDR2 SVGAGI. Trimming took 4 bases from V and 4 from J; bases not matched to a gene: 5. The CDR3 is made up of 14 amino acids.

V and J are TRBV2 and TRBJ1-4, with unresolved D. The ends were cut back, 6 bases at V and 6 bases at J, with 8 bases in the middle. Looked up from germline, CDR1 is SNHLY and CDR2 is FYNNEI. The CDR3 length is 12 residues. The CDR3, as DNA: TGTGCCAGCAGCCCCATAGATGAAAAACTGTTTTTT. Amino acids: CASSPIDEKLFF.